This record looks at one T cell receptor (beta chain) sequence and its context. V lost 0 bases to trimming and J lost 6 bases, with 12 bases between them. The CDR3 has 15 residues. Germline lookup yields CDR1 SGHRS and CDR2 YFSETQ. Profiled with immunoSEQ multiplex PCR; TCRdb holds only in-frame clones, not every one. The top ten clones hold less than 6% of a sample with 200,000 to 250,000 clones, roughly four fifths of them seen once. These data belong to a study of blood T cell repertoires in COVID-19. Whole-study context: The United States, Italy and Spain provided the acute and convalescent COVID-19 samples.

The receptor was isolated from a woman between 70 and 85 years old with COVID-19, enrolled during active disease. V usage is TRBV5-1 and J usage is TRBJ2-2; D possibly corresponds to TRBD2 (5 bases). Sequenced: peripheral blood. In DNA, the CDR3 is TGCGCCAGCAGCTTGGTATCTCTAGCCTCCGGGGAGCTGTTTTTT. This encodes CASSLVSLASGELFF.